This passage covers 11 T cell receptor beta chains from one sample sequenced in a study of blood T cell repertoires in COVID-19. The method was immunoSEQ multiplex PCR; TCRdb's version includes in-frame clones alone and lacks a portion of them. The repertoire includes around 250,000 clones, 85% to 90% of them detected once, and under 9% sits in the top ten. The sequenced sample consisted of peripheral blood. These receptor sequences come from a woman in her 70s with active or convalescent COVID-19.

This chain connects TRBV5-5 to TRBJ2-3; D remains unclear. Germline CDR1 reads SGHKS; CDR2 reads YYEKEE (reference sequence). The CDR3 is 13 residues long. Trimming stripped 0 bases from V and 2 bases from J, with 4 bases between. In DNA, the CDR3 is TGTGCCAGCAGCTTGGGCGACACAGATACGCAGTATTTT. Its protein is CASSLGDTDTQYF.

The rearrangement links TRBV6-2 or TRBV6-3 to TRBJ1-2; no clear D gene. The CDR3 covers 15 residues. Between the trimmed V and J ends, which lost 5 bases and 5 bases, there was a span of 18 bases. Germline V gene sequence: CDR1 MNHEY, CDR2 SVGEGT. The CDR3 loop is CASSPTVEGRYGYTF. DNA of the CDR3: TGTGCCAGCAGTCCCACCGTGGAGGGAAGGTATGGCTACACCTTC.

In this sample, this clone turned up once. Here the CDR3 reads CASSYPLPRTEAFF. The CDR3 bases are TGTGCCAGCAGTTACCCTCTACCCCGCACTGAAGCTTTCTTT. The rearrangement joins TRBV6-2 or TRBV6-3 to TRBJ1-1; no definite D call. The germline gives CDR1 MNHEY, CDR2 SVGEGT. CDR3 size: 14 residues. V lost 2 bases, J lost 4 bases, and 11 bases lay in between.

The genes are TRBV6-2 or TRBV6-3 and TRBJ2-5; no clear D. Per the germline V gene, CDR1 is MNHEY and CDR2 is SVGEGT. The CDR3 is 12 residues long. Trimming removed 5 bases at V and 7 bases at J, with 11 bases between. CDR3 residues: CASSQSPRTQYF. The CDR3 DNA reads as TGTGCCAGCAGTCAGTCCCCCAGGACCCAGTACTTC.

A word on this clone: The same CDR3 also results from other DNA sequences found in this sample. The J gene is TRBJ2-2, the V gene TRBV6-2 or TRBV6-3; 9 nucleotides line up with TRBD1. From germline, CDR1 is MNHEY and CDR2 SVGEGT. The CDR3 spans 15 residues. V trimming: 4 bases; J trimming: 5 bases; junction bases outside the gene matches: 5. Here the CDR3 reads CASSLRQGGTGELFF. The CDR3 region has the DNA TGTGCCAGCAGTTTAAGACAGGGGGGGACCGGGGAGCTGTTTTTT.

The rearrangement uses TRBV5-4 and TRBJ1-6; 7 nucleotides agree with TRBD1. The CDR3 runs to 16 residues. Germline lookup yields CDR1 SGHNT and CDR2 YYREEE (reference sequence). Unmatched junction bases numbered 10, after V lost 5 bases and J lost 5 bases. CDR3 bases: TGTGCCAGCAGAATTAAGACAGGGTCGGATAATTCACCCCTCCACTTT. It encodes CASRIKTGSDNSPLHF.

The chain employs TRBV11-2 and TRBJ2-7; the D gene is possibly TRBD2 (6 bases). This CDR3 comprises 14 residues. The V gene lost 0 bases and the J gene lost 1 base, with 7 bases spanning the gap. Germline CDR1 reads SGHAT; CDR2 reads FQNNGV. CDR3 sequence: CASSLDRGSYEQYF. The CDR3 DNA sequence: TGTGCCAGCAGCTTAGATCGGGGGTCCTACGAGCAGTACTTC. The full variable domain, in which reference TRBV11-2 and TRBJ2-7 provide the parts outside the CDR3, is EAGVAQSPRYKIIEKRQSVAFWCNPISGHATLYWYQQILGQGPKLLIQFQNNGVVDDSQLPKDRFSAERLKGVDSTLKIQPAKLEDSAVYLCASSLDRGSYEQYFGPGTRLTVT.

The sample holds a few counts of this clone. The rearrangement links TRBV12-5 to TRBJ1-1, with D maybe TRBD1 (6 bases). The germline V and J ends were trimmed by 8 bases and 2 bases, with 15 bases remaining between them. The germline gives CDR1 LGHNT, CDR2 FRNRAP. The CDR3 has 14 residues. CDR3 in amino acids: CASSGGAINTEAFF. CDR3 DNA: TGTGCTAGTTCCGGGGGGGCCATAAACACTGAAGCTTTCTTT. The whole variable domain, remainder taken from reference TRBV12-5 and TRBJ1-1, is DARVTQTPRHKVTEMGQEVTMRCQPILGHNTVFWYRQTMMQGLELLAYFRNRAPLDDSGMPKDRFSAEMPDATLATLKIQPSEPRDSAVYFCASSGGAINTEAFFGQGTRLTVV.

J is TRBJ2-1 and V is TRBV5-6; 11 bases align to TRBD1. The CDR3 runs to 15 residues. The V gene end was trimmed by 3 bases and the J gene end by 7 bases; junction bases not matched to a gene: 6. Germline CDR1 reads SGHDT; CDR2 reads YYEEEE. The DNA for the CDR3 is TGTGCCAGCAGCTCCGGGACAGGGGGTTGGAATGAGCAGTTCTTC. Translated, it gives CASSSGTGGWNEQFF.

This clone has only a few counts. The genes are TRBV5-1 and TRBJ2-3; 13 bases are shared with TRBD2. The V gene end was trimmed by 3 bases and the J gene end by 2 bases; junction bases not matched to a gene: 3. CDR1 and CDR2 (germline): SGHRS, YFSETQ. This CDR3 has 16 residues. CDR3 nucleotide sequence: TGCGCCAGCAGCTCTGGACTAGCGGGGGCCACAGATACGCAGTATTTT. Protein sequence: CASSSGLAGATDTQYF.

The chain carries TRBV7-3 and TRBJ2-6, with D tentatively TRBD1 (6 bases). CDR3 length: 17 residues. Germline CDR1 reads SGHTA; CDR2 reads FQGTGA. Trimming cost V 5 bases and J 1 base, with 15 bases left between them. The CDR3 spells CASSPGLDRSGANVLTF. The CDR3 nucleotides are TGTGCCAGCAGCCCGGGGCTTGACAGGTCTGGGGCCAACGTCCTGACTTTC.